This T cell receptor (beta chain) was identified in a study of blood T cell repertoires in COVID-19 (dated by TCRdb to about 2020). Regarding the study in general: The collaborator samples originated in the United States, Italy and Spain and spanned the acute and convalescent phases of COVID-19. The material from the prospective study consisted of cDNA or gDNA derived from T cells, B-cell-depleted T cells, or PBMCs. Subjects who had been exposed to COVID-19, were actively infected with it, or had recovered from it provided the deeply sampled blood TCRbeta repertoires that made up the dataset. The repertoires were released in a freely available public database intended as a resource for research on the immune response to SARS-CoV-2. The samples were drawn from the first 160 participants of the ongoing ImmuneRACE study and from 950 to 1,500 subjects provided by 6 global collaborators. A de-identified subject ID, COVID-19 status, age in years and sex were almost always included in the sample metadata. HLA class I and class II types, where available, came from metadata supplied by the sample provider rather than from assay-based typing.

Collaborating institutions collected whole blood in K2EDTA tubes following their own protocols. For TCRbeta analysis, collaborator samples were shipped as frozen whole blood, as isolated PBMCs, or as DNA extracted from either sample type. Regarding this clone: The clone's antigen remains unknown. No base qualities exist here, and no much larger clone lies one base off it.

Points the paper makes about the study in general: How much clinical and demographic metadata was included differed by source and by participant, and the metadata was provided uncurated.

The immunoSEQ Assay, a bias-controlled multiplex PCR, was used to amplify TCRbeta CDR3 regions from genomic DNA. The original methods were these. The number of nucleated cells in each sample was estimated by amplification of reference gene primers within the assay. To quantify the absolute abundance of each unique TCRbeta CDR3 rearrangement, sequence reads were collapsed and filtered. For each sample, productive Simpson clonality was calculated as the square root of Simpson's diversity index across productive rearrangements. This is the immuneACCESS table as TCRdb keeps it, with only in-frame sequences that have V and J called. A part of the clones is gone; compared with another copy, unresolved V genes explain less than half, and the rest is unexplained. The V and J calls and the clone size are those of that table, but D and trimming were determined from the DNA. Recorded for this sample are 95,000 to 150,000 clones; just under 90% of them occurred a single time. In total, the top ten clones hold 2% to 2.5% of the sample.

CDR1 and CDR2 (MNHEY, SMNVEV) derive from the germline V gene (reference sequence). V is pruned by 5 bases and J by 3 bases, leaving 9 bases of the junction without a gene match. From the cysteine up to the phenylalanine, the CDR3 has a length of 15 residues. Only the CDR3 DNA is retained, 45 bases long and in frame from the first base. The sample comprised peripheral blood. This chain joins TRBV27 to TRBJ1-2, with TRBD1 identical over 7 junction bases. The TCR was taken from a woman aged 45-60 years with acute or convalescent COVID-19. The bases are TGTGCCAGCAGTGAGACAGGGACGCCCGACTATGGCTACACCTTC. This codes for CASSETGTPDYGYTF.